These 31 T cell receptor beta chains were sequenced from one sample in a study of blood T cell repertoires in COVID-19. Sequenced by immunoSEQ multiplex PCR; TCRdb stores in-frame clones only, minus some. The repertoire consists of approximately 180,000 clones, with roughly 85% occurring once and the leading ten covering more than 2.5%. Sequenced: peripheral blood. These receptors were collected from a man aged 55 to 70 with acute or convalescent COVID-19.

CDR3 nucleotide sequence: TGTGCCAGCAGCTTAGCGCAGGGACAGGGGGCCTACACTGAAGCTTTCTTT. Encoded protein: CASSLAQGQGAYTEAFF. V is TRBV7-9 and J is TRBJ1-1; TRBD1 matches at 12 bases. With 0 bases clipped from V and 3 bases from J, the junction kept 5 bases outside the gene matches. The CDR3 covers 17 residues. Germline V lookup: CDR1 SEHNR, CDR2 FQNEAQ (reference sequence).

Remarks on this clone: Other DNA sequences in this specimen translate into the identical CDR3. V is TRBV3-1 (or the pseudogene TRBV3-2) and J is TRBJ1-1, with a tentative D call TRBD1 (6 bases). Germline assignment: CDR1 LGHDT and CDR2 YNNKEL (reference sequence). Between the trimmed V and J ends, which lost 2 bases and 4 bases, there was a span of 11 bases. This CDR3 region has 14 residues. The CDR3 DNA follows: TGTGCCAGCAGCCAACCAGGGGTGGGCACTGAAGCTTTCTTT. Its translation: CASSQPGVGTEAFF.

V and J are TRBV5-4 and TRBJ1-2; D is uncertain. V was pared by 0 bases and J by 8 bases, with 5 bases between. Looked up from germline, CDR1 is SGHNT and CDR2 is YYREEE (reference sequence). This CDR3 is 11 amino acids long. The CDR3 loop is CASSLAQGYTF. In DNA, the CDR3 is TGTGCCAGCAGCTTGGCACAGGGCTACACCTTC.

The chain joins TRBV4-1 to TRBJ2-1, with 15 nucleotides matching TRBD2. Germline trimming cut 2 bases from V and 7 bases from J; bases unmatched to any gene: 3. The CDR3 runs to 16 residues. Germline CDR1 and CDR2: MGHRA and YSYEKL. The CDR3 loop reads CASSQTGTSGRNEQFF. The CDR3 DNA follows: TGCGCCAGCAGCCAAACCGGGACTAGCGGGAGGAATGAGCAGTTCTTC.

The chain uses TRBV27 and TRBJ2-1; a weak D match, TRBD2 (5 bases). In germline, CDR1 is MNHEY, CDR2 SMNVEV (reference sequence). The V gene lost 5 bases and the J gene lost 7 bases, with 12 bases spanning the gap. This CDR3 has 13 residues. As DNA, the CDR3 is TGTGCCAGCAGTCCAACCCGGGGAAATGAGCAGTTCTTC. Translation: CASSPTRGNEQFF.

J is TRBJ2-7 and V is TRBV6-5; 7 nucleotides line up with TRBD2. CDR3 length: 14 amino acids. V dropped 5 bases and J dropped 13; count of bases not matched to a gene: 17. Per germline, CDR1 MNHEY and CDR2 SVGAGI. The DNA for the CDR3 is TGTGCCAGCAGTCCTACAATATCAGCTAGCGGCCCATACTTC. Translation: CASSPTISASGPYF.

The rearrangement uses TRBV4-2 and TRBJ2-1; 7 bases agree with TRBD2. Germline CDR1 reads LGHNA; CDR2 reads YNFKEQ. V dropped 4 bases and J dropped 2; count of bases not matched to a gene: 8. The CDR3 extends over 16 amino acids. The CDR3 loop is CASSPRVAGTYNEQFF. CDR3 sequence (DNA): TGTGCCAGCAGCCCTCGGGTAGCGGGCACCTACAATGAGCAGTTCTTC.

The genes are TRBV6-5 and TRBJ2-6, with D tentatively TRBD2 (6 bases). CDR3 length: 16 amino acids. Trimming left V 2 bases short and J 1 base short, with 9 bases between. In germline, CDR1 is MNHEY, CDR2 SVGAGI. CDR3 nucleotide sequence: TGTGCCAGCAGTTACCCTCGGGGGTCTGGGGCCAACGTCCTGACTTTC. This encodes CASSYPRGSGANVLTF.

The J gene is TRBJ2-7, the V gene TRBV15; 9 bases line up with TRBD2. The CDR3 is made up of 15 amino acids. The V segment lost 0 bases and the J segment 2 bases; nucleotides outside the gene matches: 2. The germline V gene encodes CDR1 LNHNV and CDR2 YYDKDF (reference sequence). The CDR3 here is CATSRDAGGTYEQYF. The CDR3 coding sequence is TGTGCCACCAGCAGAGACGCGGGAGGGACCTACGAGCAGTACTTC. Full variable domain (rest looked up from reference TRBV15 and TRBJ2-7): DAMVIQNPRYQVTQFGKPVTLSCSQTLNHNVMYWYQQKSSQAPKLLFHYYDKDFNNEADTPDNFQSRRPNTSFCFLDIRSPGLGDTAMYLCATSRDAGGTYEQYFGPGTRLTVT.

The chain uses TRBV5-1 and TRBJ1-4, with 8 bases lining up with TRBD1. CDR1 and CDR2 (germline): SGHRS, YFSETQ. Losses at the gene ends were 4 bases for V and 8 bases for J; bases not matched to a gene: 16. The CDR3 loop spans 17 amino acids. Written as DNA, the CDR3 is TGCGCCAGCAGCCCGCAACCACAGGGGGTCGATCGGGAAAAACTGTTTTTT. This sequence encodes CASSPQPQGVDREKLFF.

In the case of this clone: Germline and junction disagree at one end, which may indicate a read error. This sequence joins TRBV28 and TRBJ1-6; D gene uncertain. This CDR3 is built from 11 residues. Germline values: CDR1 MDHEN, CDR2 SYDVKM. The CDR3 sequence: CASSLVGPKLF. In DNA form, the CDR3 reads TGTGCCAGCAGTTTAGTCGGTCCGAAACTCTTT. Supplemented by reference TRBV28 and TRBJ1-6, the full variable domain reads DVKVTQSSRYLVKRTGEKVFLECVQDMDHENMFWYRQDPGLGLRLIYFSYDVKMKEKGDIPEGYSVSREKKERFSLILESASTNQTSMYLCASSLVGPKLFGNGTRLTVT.

The chain's CDR3 is CASSEAGQGARGRADTQYF. CDR3 in DNA: TGTGCCAGCAGCGAGGCGGGACAGGGGGCGCGAGGGAGAGCGGATACGCAGTATTTT. This chain joins TRBV7-8 and TRBJ2-3; 12 bases line up with TRBD1. Trimming at V came to 5 bases and at J to 6 bases, leaving 18 bases not matched to a gene. This CDR3 is 19 amino acids long. Germline loops: CDR1 SGHVS, CDR2 FQNEAQ.

This clone was seen only once. The chain employs TRBV29-1 and TRBJ2-7, with 8 bases aligning to TRBD2. Germline V CDR1 and CDR2: SQVTM, ANQGSEA. Trimming at V came to 7 bases and at J to 5 bases, leaving 10 bases not matched to a gene. The CDR3 contains 13 residues. CDR3: CSARAGATNEQYF. CDR3 DNA: TGCAGCGCCCGAGCGGGAGCAACGAACGAGCAGTACTTC.

This rearrangement joins TRBV9 to TRBJ1-6; D gene unclear. This CDR3 is 13 amino acids long. V dropped 3 bases and J dropped 7 bases, with 8 bases sitting between them. From germline, CDR1 is SGDLS and CDR2 YYNGEE. CDR3 region: CASSANSNSPLHF. The CDR3 bases are TGTGCCAGCAGCGCCAACAGCAATTCACCCCTCCACTTT.

The chain joins TRBV6-2 or TRBV6-3 to TRBJ2-7; 11 positions match TRBD2. The CDR3 loop spans 16 amino acids. The germline V gene encodes CDR1 MNHEY and CDR2 SVGEGT. With V trimmed by 4 bases and J by 3 bases, 8 bases remained unmatched. CDR3 residues: CASSSHTSGRHYEQYF. The CDR3 DNA reads as TGTGCCAGCAGTTCGCACACTAGCGGGAGACACTACGAGCAGTACTTC.

The rearrangement links TRBV9 to TRBJ2-6, with 8 positions matching TRBD1. Germline-derived CDR1 and CDR2 are SGDLS and YYNGEE. V lost 2 bases and J lost 0; bases outside the gene matches: 4. There are 17 residues in the CDR3. The DNA for the CDR3 is TGTGCCAGCAGCGTCCGGGACAGGAGCTCTGGGGCCAACGTCCTGACTTTC. Translated, it gives CASSVRDRSSGANVLTF.

This clone was observed a single time. The chain carries TRBV5-4 and TRBJ2-6; a possible D gene is TRBD2 (6 bases). CDR3 size: 16 residues. V was shortened by 3 bases and J by 0 bases, with 10 bases between the two germline ends. CDR1 and CDR2 (germline): SGHNT, YYREEE (reference sequence). CDR3 amino acids: CASSSGGTSGANVLTF. The DNA of the CDR3 is TGTGCCAGCAGCTCTGGCGGGACCTCTGGGGCCAACGTCCTGACTTTC. Drawing the rest from reference TRBV5-4 and TRBJ2-6, the complete variable domain is ETGVTQSPTHLIKTRGQQVTLRCSSQSGHNTVSWYQQALGQGPQFIFQYYREEENGRGNFPPRFSGLQFPNYSSELNVNALELDDSALYLCASSSGGTSGANVLTFGAGSRLTVL.

The chain carries TRBV28 and TRBJ2-1, with 11 bases lining up with TRBD2. CDR1 and CDR2 from the germline V gene are MDHEN and SYDVKM. CDR3 length: 16 residues. V shed 2 bases and J 7 bases; nucleotides not matched to a gene: 7. This CDR3 reads CASSLLAGGSRNEQFF. CDR3 DNA: TGTGCCAGCAGTTTACTAGCGGGAGGTTCTAGGAATGAGCAGTTCTTC. Full variable domain (outside the CDR3, taken from reference TRBV28 and TRBJ2-1): DVKVTQSSRYLVKRTGEKVFLECVQDMDHENMFWYRQDPGLGLRLIYFSYDVKMKEKGDIPEGYSVSREKKERFSLILESASTNQTSMYLCASSLLAGGSRNEQFFGPGTRLTVL.

This sequence joins TRBV7-2 and TRBJ1-1; tentatively, D is TRBD1 (6 bases). There are 13 residues in the CDR3. Germline lookup yields CDR1 SGHTA and CDR2 FQGNSA. V was pared by 2 bases and J by 10 bases, with 14 bases between. CDR3 in DNA: TGTGCCAGCAGCTTAACAGGGTCCCGAGTAGCTTTCTTT. This gives the protein CASSLTGSRVAFF. The full variable domain, with the rest looked up from reference TRBV7-2 and TRBJ1-1, is GAGVSQSPSNKVTEKGKDVELRCDPISGHTALYWYRQSLGQGLEFLIYFQGNSAPDKSGLPSDRFSAERTGGSVSTLTIQRTQQEDSAVYLCASSLTGSRVAFFGQGTRLTVV.

The chain links TRBV7-2 to TRBJ1-2, with D possibly matching TRBD1 (6 bases). Germline V gene lookup returns CDR1 SGHTA and CDR2 FQGNSA. V lost 1 base and J 8 bases, leaving 14 bases between the germline ends. This CDR3 has 14 residues. CDR3 nucleotides: TGTGCCAGCAGCTTAGGAAGCGGGGGGGGCGGCTACACCTTC. Residues: CASSLGSGGGGYTF.

The rearrangement links TRBV6-5 to TRBJ2-7; 10 bases line up with TRBD1. Trimming at V came to 5 bases and at J to 7 bases, leaving 5 bases not matched to a gene. The CDR3 has 13 residues. Germline lookup yields CDR1 MNHEY and CDR2 SVGAGI. CDR3 bases: TGTGCCAGCAGTCGGACAGGGGGGAGAGAGCAGTACTTC. Residues: CASSRTGGREQYF.

The chain links TRBV6-5 to TRBJ2-7, with 7 bases identical to TRBD2. The J segment lost 3 bases and the V segment lost 8 bases, leaving 10 bases of the junction unmatched. This CDR3 contains 14 residues. Germline values: CDR1 MNHEY, CDR2 SVGAGI. CDR3 sequence: CASQRTSGNYEQYF. The CDR3 nucleotides are TGTGCCAGCCAAAGGACTAGTGGGAACTACGAGCAGTACTTC.

The CDR3 region is CASSATGGFSYEQYF. The CDR3 DNA sequence: TGTGCCAGCAGCGCGACAGGGGGCTTTTCCTACGAGCAGTACTTC. V is TRBV9 and J is TRBJ2-7; TRBD1 aligns across 10 bases. The CDR3 covers 15 residues. The germline gives CDR1 SGDLS, CDR2 YYNGEE. J lost 1 base, V lost 3 bases, and 4 bases had no gene match.

This clone was seen a single time. The CDR3 DNA is TGTGCCAGCAGTGAAGCGCCGGGGGGACCTTCGAACACCGGGGAGCTGTTTTTT. Its translation: CASSEAPGGPSNTGELFF. The chain employs TRBV6-1 and TRBJ2-2; the match to TRBD2 covers 7 bases. After removal of 0 bases from V and 0 bases from J, the junction contained 7 bases not matched to a gene. In germline, CDR1 is MNHNS, CDR2 SASEGT. The CDR3 consists of 18 residues.

The V call is TRBV27, the J call TRBJ1-2; D may be TRBD1 (5 bases). This CDR3 spans 15 amino acids. The V and J ends lost 6 bases and 0 bases respectively, with 14 bases between them. Germline CDR1 and CDR2: MNHEY and SMNVEV (reference sequence). CDR3 region: CASSWGRSTNYGYTF. The CDR3 DNA reads TGTGCCAGCAGCTGGGGGAGGAGTACTAACTATGGCTACACCTTC.

The chain couples TRBV9 to TRBJ2-1; D gene unclear. The CDR3 spans 13 residues. Trimming pared 2 bases from V and 5 bases from J, leaving 8 bases between. Germline CDR1 SGDLS, CDR2 YYNGEE. Written as DNA, the CDR3 is TGTGCCAGCAGCGTGCAACACGACAATGAGCAGTTCTTC. Translated: CASSVQHDNEQFF. Filled out from reference TRBV9 and TRBJ2-1, the complete variable domain reads DSGVTQTPKHLITATGQRVTLRCSPRSGDLSVYWYQQSLDQGLQFLIQYYNGEERAKGNILERFSAQQFPDLHSELNLSSLELGDSALYFCASSVQHDNEQFFGPGTRLTVL.

The gene calls are TRBV4-1 and TRBJ1-2; D not resolved. The germline V gene encodes CDR1 MGHRA and CDR2 YSYEKL. V gave up 1 base and J gave up 2 bases, with 8 bases separating them. CDR3 size: 14 residues. CDR3 sequence (DNA): TGCGCCAGCAGCCAAGCCGAGGGCAACTATGGCTACACCTTC. This translates into CASSQAEGNYGYTF.

The genes are TRBV3-1 (or the pseudogene TRBV3-2) and TRBJ2-5; TRBD2 might be the D (5 bases). The germline gives CDR1 LGHDT, CDR2 YNNKEL (reference sequence). Deletions cut 0 bases from V and 1 base from J, with 18 bases between. The CDR3 consists of 18 residues. CDR3 DNA: TGTGCCAGCAGCCAAGATGAGGGAATAGCAATTCCCCAAGAGACCCAGTACTTC. It codes for CASSQDEGIAIPQETQYF.

The rearrangement links TRBV29-1 to TRBJ2-7, with D possibly TRBD1 on 6 matching bases. Trimming pared 6 bases from V and 3 bases from J, leaving 15 bases between. Germline V CDR1 and CDR2: SQVTM, ANQGSEA. The CDR3 totals 13 residues. CDR3 residues: CSVSTGLFYEQYF. The CDR3 nucleotides are TGCAGCGTATCGACAGGTTTATTCTACGAGCAGTACTTC.

The chain joins TRBV7-2 to TRBJ1-1; no reliable D call. The V end was cut by 5 bases, the J end by 5 bases, with 15 bases between. Germline-derived CDR1 and CDR2 are SGHTA and FQGNSA. The CDR3 has 14 residues. For the CDR3, the DNA is TGTGCCAGCAGCACCCGGGCCTCGGGGACTGAAGCTTTCTTT. Translated: CASSTRASGTEAFF.

This clone was seen more than once but under ten times. This chain joins TRBV9 and TRBJ2-1; TRBD1 matches 8 bases. V gave up 4 bases and J gave up 7 bases; unmatched junction bases: 10. The CDR3 contains 15 residues. Germline CDR1 is SGDLS and CDR2 is YYNGEE. Here the CDR3 reads CASSTRTGSMNEQFF. The CDR3 coding sequence is TGTGCCAGCAGCACTCGGACAGGGAGTATGAATGAGCAGTTCTTC.